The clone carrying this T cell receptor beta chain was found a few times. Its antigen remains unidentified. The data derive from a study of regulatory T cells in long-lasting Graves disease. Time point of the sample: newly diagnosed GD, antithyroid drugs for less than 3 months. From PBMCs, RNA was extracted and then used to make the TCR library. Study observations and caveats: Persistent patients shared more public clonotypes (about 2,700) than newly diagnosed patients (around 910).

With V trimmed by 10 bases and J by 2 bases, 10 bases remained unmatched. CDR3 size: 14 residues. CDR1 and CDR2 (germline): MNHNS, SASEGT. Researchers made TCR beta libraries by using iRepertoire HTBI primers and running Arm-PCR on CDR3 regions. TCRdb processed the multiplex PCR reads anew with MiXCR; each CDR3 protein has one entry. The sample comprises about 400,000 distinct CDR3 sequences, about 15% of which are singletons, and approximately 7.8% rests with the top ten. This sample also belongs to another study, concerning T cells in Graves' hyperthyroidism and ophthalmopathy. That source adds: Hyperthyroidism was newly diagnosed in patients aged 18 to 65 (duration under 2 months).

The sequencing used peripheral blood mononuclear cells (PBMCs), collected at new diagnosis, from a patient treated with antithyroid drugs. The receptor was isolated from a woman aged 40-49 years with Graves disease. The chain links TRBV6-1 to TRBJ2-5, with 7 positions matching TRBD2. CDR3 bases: TGTGCCACCGGACTAGATCCACAGCAAGAGACCCAGTACTTC. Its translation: CATGLDPQQETQYF.